Sequencing of this T cell receptor (beta chain) was carried out in a study of CD8 T cells in ankylosing spondylitis (dated by TCRdb to 2016 to 2017). Broadly, across the study: T cell receptor beta repertoires were profiled in healthy donors and ankylosing spondylitis patients so that disease-linked TCR variants could be found. Peripheral blood was sampled, and synovial fluid was additionally collected from ankylosing spondylitis patients. In total, the full study cohort was made up of nearly 110 healthy donors and about two dozen ankylosing spondylitis patients.

From cysteine to phenylalanine, the CDR3 is 14 amino acids long. CDR3 DNA only is kept here, 42 bases in frame from base 1. Trimming costs V 4 bases and J 10 bases, and their ends lie 18 bases apart. The germline V gene gives CDR1 as SGDLS and CDR2 as YYNGEE. Sequencing took place on an Illumina HiSeq 2500. Quantitative 5'-RACE with molecular barcodes was used to prepare TCR beta libraries. The study's processing was this. A new computational method based on a probabilistic model of VDJ rearrangement was used to identify disease-linked TCR variants. TCRdb ran its own pipeline on the public reads, namely fastp trimming at Q25 and MiXCR clone calling, and kept in-frame beta chains. Rows with a matching CDR3 protein are joined into one entry that keeps the most common DNA and genes. TCRdb's processing, not the study's, gives the V and J calls here. This sample lists about 270,000 distinct CDR3 sequences; 32% were detected once. The top ten clonotypes cover roughly 4.2% of the sample.

What the work shows at the level of the full study, not this receptor alone: A CD8+ phenotype was shown by the disease-linked clones, which were found at relatively low frequencies in peripheral blood. A TCR beta motif of several highly homologous amino acid variants appeared characteristic of blood from ankylosing spondylitis patients. Some motif variants were previously reported in synovial fluid and blood of reactive arthritis patients, suggesting common disease-initiation mechanisms. The disease-linked clones were reported to be significantly enriched in matched synovial fluid samples from ankylosing spondylitis patients.

This clonotype was observed a few times. The target of this receptor is not known. It has no much larger one-base neighbor in the sample; base qualities were not kept. The sequencing input was blood, either unsorted or a sorted T cell fraction (not recorded which). The source is a male donor with ankylosing spondylitis or in good health (not recorded which). Rearrangement joined TRBV9 to TRBJ2-1, with TRBD2 tentatively as D gene (5 bases match). The CDR3 protein sequence reads: CASSFSSSSWEQFF. The nucleotides are TGTGCCAGCAGCTTCTCGTCGTCTAGCTGGGAGCAGTTCTTC.